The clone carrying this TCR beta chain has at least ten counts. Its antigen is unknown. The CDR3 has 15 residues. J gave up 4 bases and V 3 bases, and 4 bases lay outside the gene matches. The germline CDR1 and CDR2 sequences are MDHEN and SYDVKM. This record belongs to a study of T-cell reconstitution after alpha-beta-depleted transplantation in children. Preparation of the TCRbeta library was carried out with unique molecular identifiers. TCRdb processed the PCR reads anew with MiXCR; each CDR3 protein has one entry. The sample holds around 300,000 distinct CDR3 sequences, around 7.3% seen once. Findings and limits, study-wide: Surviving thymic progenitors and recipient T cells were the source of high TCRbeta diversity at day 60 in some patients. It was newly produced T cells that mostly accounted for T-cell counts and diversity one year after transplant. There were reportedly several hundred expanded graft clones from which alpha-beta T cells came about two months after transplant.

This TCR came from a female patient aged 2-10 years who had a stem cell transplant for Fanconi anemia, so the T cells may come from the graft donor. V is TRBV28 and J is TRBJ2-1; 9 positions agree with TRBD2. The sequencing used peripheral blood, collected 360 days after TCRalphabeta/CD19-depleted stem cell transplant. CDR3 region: CASSFGLAGYNEQFF. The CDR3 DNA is TGTGCCAGCAGTTTTGGGCTAGCGGGGTACAATGAGCAGTTCTTC.